The source of this T cell receptor beta chain is a study of blood T cell repertoires in COVID-19. About the research overall: Specimens from acute and convalescent COVID-19 originated in the United States, Italy and Spain. Sources were T cells, B-cell-depleted T cells, or PBMCs; the material itself was cDNA or gDNA.

Some clones are missing from TCRdb's copy, which holds only in-frame ones; the method was immunoSEQ multiplex PCR. The sample has about 83,000 clones; 70% to 90% are singletons. The V end lost 4 bases, the J end lost 2 bases, and 14 bases lay between the germline ends. Germline V lookup: CDR1 LNHDA, CDR2 SQIVND (reference sequence). CDR3 length: 15 amino acids. This clone was counted a few times. The receptor was isolated from a woman aged 80 or over in a cohort sampled during active or convalescent COVID-19. V usage is TRBV19 and J usage is TRBJ2-5; perhaps TRBD1 as D (5 bases). Sequenced material: peripheral blood. CDR3 DNA: TGTGCCAGTAGTAGGACAAGGAACCTACAAGAGACCCAGTACTTC. Its protein product is CASSRTRNLQETQYF.